This entry features one T cell receptor beta chain sequence. From germline, CDR1 is LGHNT and CDR2 FRNRAP. Trimming cost V 0 bases and J 5 bases, with 14 bases left between them. The length of the CDR3 is 15 residues. The record originates from a study of cytomegalovirus exposure and HLA in healthy donors. The PCR had 60 Vbeta and 13 Jbeta primers. Here immunoSEQ multiplex PCR was the method, and the copy in TCRdb shows in-frame clones only, minus some. This table holds 150,000 to 200,000 clones, over 75% found once. This clonotype originated in a man aged 18 to 30 in good health and CMV-seropositive. This rearrangement joins TRBV12-5 to TRBJ2-7, with TRBD1 as a possible D gene (5 bases). The sample taken for sequencing was PBMCs. The CDR3 DNA reads TGTGCTAGTGGTTTGGTACTATCAGGGAATAACGAGCAGTACTTC. Protein sequence: CASGLVLSGNNEQYF.